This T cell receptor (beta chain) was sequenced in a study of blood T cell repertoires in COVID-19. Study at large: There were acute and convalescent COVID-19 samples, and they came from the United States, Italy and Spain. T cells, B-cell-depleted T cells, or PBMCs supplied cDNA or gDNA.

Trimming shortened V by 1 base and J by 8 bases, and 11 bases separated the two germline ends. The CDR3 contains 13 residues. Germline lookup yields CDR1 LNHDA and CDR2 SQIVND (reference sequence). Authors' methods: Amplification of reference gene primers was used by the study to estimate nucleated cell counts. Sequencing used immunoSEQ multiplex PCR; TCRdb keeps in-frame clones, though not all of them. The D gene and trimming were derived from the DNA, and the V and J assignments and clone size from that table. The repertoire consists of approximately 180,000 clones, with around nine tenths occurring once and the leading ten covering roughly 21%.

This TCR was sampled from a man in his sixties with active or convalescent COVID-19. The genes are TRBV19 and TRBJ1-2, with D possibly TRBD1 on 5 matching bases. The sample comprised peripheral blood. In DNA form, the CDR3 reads TGTGCCAGTAGTATAGGCACAGGCCGGGGCTACACCTTC. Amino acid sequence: CASSIGTGRGYTF.